Listed below are T cell receptor beta chains from one sample, sequenced in a study of shared clonotypes between healthy human individuals. Using immunoSEQ multiplex PCR, the repertoire was profiled, and TCRdb retains in-frame clones only, with some absent. The top ten hold around 0.38% of the sample, which has 1,400,000 or so clones, just under 99% seen once. Sequencing was performed on naive CD4+ T cells sorted from blood. The receptors were gathered from a young man in good health. Each CDR3 is given with its conserved first and last residue. The D gene is left open where the match is weak. Clone size is shown for a subset of rows, as once, few, many or a class of expanded clone.

J gene,D gene,clone size,V gene,CDR3 DNA,CDR3 protein
TRBJ2-2,TRBD1,.,TRBV5-1,TGCGCCAGCAGCTTCTTACAGGGGGCGGGCACCGGGGAGCTGTTTTTT,CASSFLQGAGTGELFF
TRBJ1-5,.,once,TRBV30,TGTGCCTGGAGTGTACTATTCGGCTACGGGCCCCAGCATTTT,CAWSVLFGYGPQHF
TRBJ2-5,.,.,TRBV6-6,TGTGCCAGCAGCCGCGTGGAGGGGACGAGAGAGACCCAGTACTTC,CASSRVEGTRETQYF
TRBJ2-7,.,.,TRBV7-8,TGTGCCAGCAGCTTAGCGGCGTCCTACGAGCAGTACTTC,CASSLAASYEQYF
TRBJ2-7,.,.,TRBV7-8,TGTGCCAGCAGCTTAGGGGTCCAGTCCGCGCGGAACTACGAGCAGTACTTC,CASSLGVQSARNYEQYF
TRBJ1-1,TRBD1,.,TRBV15,TGTGCCACCAGGGACAGGTTGACCACTGAAGCTTTCTTT,CATRDRLTTEAFF
TRBJ1-2,.,.,TRBV5-6,TGTGCCAGCAGCTTGGACAGGGACTACTATGGCTACACCTTC,CASSLDRDYYGYTF
TRBJ2-7,TRBD1,.,TRBV6-6,TGTGCCAGCGACTCATCGGGACAGCCGATCTACGAGCAGTACTTC,CASDSSGQPIYEQYF
TRBJ2-1,TRBD2,.,TRBV18,TGTGCCAGCCTCTCCACCGGGGGGACCTACAATGAGCAGTTCTTC,CASLSTGGTYNEQFF
TRBJ2-5,.,.,TRBV5-1,TGCGCCAGCAGCTCGGGACTTAGCGAAGTCGGACCCCAGTACTTC,CASSSGLSEVGPQYF
TRBJ2-3,TRBD2,.,TRBV2,TGTGCCAGCAGTGAATCGGCTAGCGGGCAACCGGGGACAGATACGCAGTATTTT,CASSESASGQPGTDTQYF
TRBJ2-5,TRBD2,.,TRBV5-4,TGTGCCAGCAATAAGGTCGAGGGAGGGCCCAAGGAGACCCAGTACTTC,CASNKVEGGPKETQYF
TRBJ2-4,.,.,TRBV27,TGTGCCAGCAGTTTAAACAGATTGCGACACTTAGCCAAAAACATTCAGTACTTC,CASSLNRLRHLAKNIQYF
TRBJ2-1,.,.,TRBV5-1,TGCGCCAGCAGTAGTGACCCCTACAGCGGGCAGTTCTTC,CASSSDPYSGQFF
TRBJ1-5,TRBD1,.,TRBV11-2,TGTGCCAGCAGCTTACTTTCGGGATCGACAGGGCGCAATCAGCCCCAGCATTTT,CASSLLSGSTGRNQPQHF